Given below is one TCR beta chain in context. Regarding time point: newly diagnosed GD, antithyroid drugs for less than 3 months. PBMCs provided the RNA from which the TCR library was made. These data come from a study of regulatory T cells in long-lasting Graves disease. This CDR3 comprises 17 residues. Germline V CDR1 and CDR2: MNHEY, SVGEGT. V gave up 5 bases and J gave up 3 bases; unmatched junction bases: 11. Arm-PCR of CDR3 regions with iRepertoire HTBI primers generated TCR beta libraries. Each CDR3 protein gets one entry after TCRdb re-called the multiplex PCR reads with MiXCR. The sample has about 440,000 distinct CDR3 sequences, about 15% seen once. These data also formed part of another study, on T cells in Graves' hyperthyroidism and ophthalmopathy.

Material: peripheral blood mononuclear cells (PBMCs), obtained at new diagnosis, from a patient treated with antithyroid drugs. The chain links TRBV6-2 or TRBV6-3 to TRBJ2-1, with 9 bases matching TRBD1. The receptor comes from a woman under 40 with Graves disease. The CDR3 DNA is TGTGCCAGCAGTGAGCAAGCCGGGACAGGGCTCTACAATGAGCAGTTCTTC. Protein: CASSEQAGTGLYNEQFF.